The present entry profiles one TCR beta chain with its context. Its antigen is unknown. This entry comes from a study of cytomegalovirus exposure and HLA in healthy donors. General study findings and limits: It was in a later analysis that TCR association rates were seen to vary by HLA locus, highest for DRB1 and lowest for HLA-C. Later work showed greater clonal expansion in HLA-associated TCR beta chains than in equally common others.

PCR used 60 Vbeta primers and 13 Jbeta primers. Produced via immunoSEQ multiplex PCR; TCRdb's table is partial and in-frame only. The top ten hold under 2% of the sample, which has about 220,000 clones, roughly 70% seen once. The length of the CDR3 is 18 residues. Trimming cost V 0 bases and J 4 bases; bases outside gene matches: 13. Germline V lookup: CDR1 GTSNPN, CDR2 SVGIG (reference sequence). The chain joins TRBV30 to TRBJ1-4, with TRBD1 matching over 8 bases. The specimen sequenced was PBMCs. The receptor was derived from a woman aged 30 to 39 in good health and CMV-seronegative. CDR3 bases: TGTGCCTGGAGTGTTAAAGGACAGGGATGGGGGTTTAATGAAAAACTGTTTTTT. Protein: CAWSVKGQGWGFNEKLFF.